This entry features one TCR beta chain sequence. Its specificity is unknown. This record comes from a study of shared clonotypes between healthy human individuals. Overall study results and limits: Owing to a small donor count, the genetic and exposure-history diversity represented was limited.

Germline CDR1 is SGDLS and CDR2 is YYNGEE. This CDR3 is 13 amino acids long. Between the trimmed V and J ends, which lost 3 bases and 1 base, there was a span of 7 bases. Every subset had its genomic DNA shared out evenly among several immunoSEQ plates. TCRdb's copy holds only in-frame clones and misses some; the assay was immunoSEQ multiplex PCR. In the table there are about 2,500,000 clones, approximately 90% of which are singletons. Sequencing was performed on naive CD4+ T cells sorted from blood. Subset here: CD45RA+ positively selected. The genes are TRBV9 and TRBJ2-5; D not resolved. The receptor's source is a man between 18 and 29 years old in good health. DNA of the CDR3: TGTGCCAGCAGCGAGGGTTTCCAAGAGACCCAGTACTTC. It yields the protein CASSEGFQETQYF. Together with reference TRBV9 and TRBJ2-5, the CDR3 gives the full variable domain: DSGVTQTPKHLITATGQRVTLRCSPRSGDLSVYWYQQSLDQGLQFLIQYYNGEERAKGNILERFSAQQFPDLHSELNLSSLELGDSALYFCASSEGFQETQYFGPGTRLLVL.